This T cell receptor beta chain was captured by sequencing in a study of blood T cell repertoires in COVID-19. Turning to the study itself: Both acute and convalescent COVID-19 samples were obtained from the United States, Italy and Spain. PBMCs, B-cell-depleted T cells, or T cells were the source of the cDNA or gDNA that made up the material.

In the study's own analysis: Amplification of reference gene primers was used by the study to estimate nucleated cell counts. The data were produced by immunoSEQ multiplex PCR, yet TCRdb's version contains in-frame clones alone and is incomplete. V and J calls and clone size are given by that table; D and trimming were obtained from the DNA. Among some 350,000 clones, 90% were seen once, and the ten largest hold roughly 6.8%. Looked up from germline, CDR1 is SGHVS and CDR2 is FQNEAQ. The length of the CDR3 is 17 residues. Points on this clone: The junction differs from germline at one of its ends, possibly a read error.

The rearrangement links TRBV7-8 to TRBJ2-6; TRBD1 aligns across 8 bases. The sequence was obtained from a man in his late teens or twenties with active or convalescent COVID-19. Sequenced input: peripheral blood. The CDR3 sequence is CASSLYPGGSGANVLTF. In nucleotides, the CDR3 is TGTGCCAGCAGCTTATATCCAGGGGGCTCTGGGGCCAACGTGCTGACTTTC.